The TCR beta chain described here comes from a study of T cells in Graves' hyperthyroidism and ophthalmopathy. At least ten counts were recorded for this clonotype. Amplified regions were TCR beta CDR3 sequences from RNA transcripts. TCR CDR3 underwent first-round RT-PCR with the HTBI primer set. TCRdb independently ran MiXCR on the multiplex PCR reads; one entry per CDR3 protein. The profile shows under 300,000 distinct CDR3 sequences, more than 14% of them singletons. V gave up 1 base and J gave up 1 base; unmatched junction bases: 3. Germline V gives CDR1 KGHSH, CDR2 LQKENI. The CDR3 sequence is 15 residues long. From more than 8 ml of fresh peripheral blood, PBMCs were isolated.

What was sequenced was blood. This TCR was recovered from a woman between 40 and 50 years old with Graves' hyperthyroidism that later progressed to Graves' ophthalmopathy. This chain uses TRBV18 with TRBJ1-1; 7 nucleotides agree with TRBD1. The CDR3 nucleotides read TGTGCCAGCTCACCACAGGGGGCTGAGAACACTGAAGCTTTCTTT. This codes for CASSPQGAENTEAFF.